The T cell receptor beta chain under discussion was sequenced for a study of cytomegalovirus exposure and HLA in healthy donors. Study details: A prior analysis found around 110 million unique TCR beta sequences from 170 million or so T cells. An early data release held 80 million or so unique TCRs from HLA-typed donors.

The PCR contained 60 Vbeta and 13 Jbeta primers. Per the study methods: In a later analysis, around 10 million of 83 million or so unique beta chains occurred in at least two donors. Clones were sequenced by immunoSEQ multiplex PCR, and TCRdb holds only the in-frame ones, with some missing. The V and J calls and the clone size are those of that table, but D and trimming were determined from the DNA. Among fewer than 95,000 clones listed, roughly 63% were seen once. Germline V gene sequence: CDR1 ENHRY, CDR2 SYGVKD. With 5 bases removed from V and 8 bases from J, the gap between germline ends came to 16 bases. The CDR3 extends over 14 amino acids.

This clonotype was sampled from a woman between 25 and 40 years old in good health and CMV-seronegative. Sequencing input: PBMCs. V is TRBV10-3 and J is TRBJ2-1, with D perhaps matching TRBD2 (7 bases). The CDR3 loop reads CAISTSTGGDEQFF. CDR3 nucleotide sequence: TGTGCCATCAGTACCTCCACGGGGGGCGATGAGCAGTTCTTC.